The 22 T cell receptor beta chains below all came from one sample that was sequenced in a study of shared clonotypes between healthy human individuals. The table came from immunoSEQ multiplex PCR; TCRdb's copy has only in-frame clones and leaves some out. The profile shows some 500,000 clones, about 74% of them singletons. Sequencing was performed on PBMCs. The origin of the receptors is a woman in her thirties or forties in good health. Some clones in this sample may be carry-over from other donors' samples.

The chain joins TRBV18 to TRBJ2-7; the D gene is possibly TRBD1 (6 bases). Germline assignment: CDR1 KGHSH and CDR2 LQKENI. Trimming cost V 5 bases and J 0 bases, with 17 bases left between them. The CDR3 has 16 residues. The CDR3 DNA reads as TGTGCCAGCTCATTAGGGACAAGGGGAGCCTCCTACGAGCAGTACTTC. Protein: CASSLGTRGASYEQYF.

The genes are TRBV28 and TRBJ2-7, with TRBD1 matching 7 bases. The trim removed 5 bases at V and 4 bases at J, leaving 11 bases unmatched. The CDR3 covers 15 residues. The germline V gene encodes CDR1 MDHEN and CDR2 SYDVKM. This chain's CDR3 is CASSPSDRAQYEQYF. The CDR3 bases are TGTGCCAGCAGTCCCTCCGACAGGGCCCAATACGAGCAGTACTTC.

The CDR3 is CSVDRNYGYTF. For the CDR3, the DNA is TGCAGCGTTGACAGAAACTATGGCTACACCTTC. This chain connects TRBV29-1 to TRBJ1-2, with D uncertain. Germline lookup yields CDR1 SQVTM and CDR2 ANQGSEA. The CDR3 is made up of 11 amino acids. The V end lost 3 bases, the J end lost 2 bases, and 4 bases lay between the germline ends.

As concerns this clone: It may be a read error: a sequence one base away is much more abundant. This chain links TRBV27 with TRBJ2-1, with 9 bases that match TRBD1. V lost 5 bases, J lost 7 bases, and 9 bases stayed unmatched. Germline CDR1 reads MNHEY; CDR2 reads SMNVEV (reference sequence). This CDR3 comprises 15 residues. The CDR3: CASSRFLGTGNEQFF. Here the CDR3 DNA reads TGTGCCAGCAGTAGATTTCTTGGGACAGGGAATGAGCAGTTCTTC.

The V call is TRBV29-1, the J call TRBJ2-7; D is undetermined. CDR1 and CDR2 (germline): SQVTM, ANQGSEA. CDR3 size: 13 residues. Trimming removed 4 bases at V and 4 bases at J, with 14 bases between. The CDR3 spells CSVGRRLQYEQYF. CDR3 in DNA: TGCAGCGTTGGCCGGAGATTGCAGTACGAGCAGTACTTC.

The rearrangement links TRBV18 to TRBJ1-1; D remains ambiguous. CDR1 is KGHSH and CDR2 is LQKENI in the germline V gene. Trimming took off 3 bases at V and 5 bases at J, with 13 bases between the two ends. The CDR3 is 14 amino acids. The CDR3 spells CASSPSGLGTEAFF. DNA for the CDR3: TGTGCCAGCTCACCTAGCGGTTTAGGGACTGAAGCTTTCTTT.

This clone was seen just once. A far larger clone is one base from this, pointing to a likely read error. CDR3 amino acids: CASGSQSVAKNIQYF. The CDR3 DNA reads as TGTGCCAGCGGTTCGCAGAGCGTAGCCAAAAACATTCAGTACTTC. The rearrangement links TRBV6-5 to TRBJ2-4; D gene ambiguous. V was cut by 8 bases and J by 0 bases, with 14 bases left in between. Looked up from germline, CDR1 is MNHEY and CDR2 is SVGAGI. This CDR3 is 15 amino acids long.

Of note for this clone: Given a far larger clone just one base away, this is likely a sequencing read error. For the CDR3, the DNA is TGTGCCAGCAGCTTAGGGAGGAAAATGGCGGGGGGATCCTACAATGAGCAGTTCTTC. As protein: CASSLGRKMAGGSYNEQFF. J is TRBJ2-1 and V is TRBV11-2; 8 positions agree with TRBD2. Looked up from germline, CDR1 is SGHAT and CDR2 is FQNNGV. The V and J ends lost 1 base and 1 base, in that order; junction bases with no gene match: 12. The CDR3 runs 19 residues.

A remark on this clone: One base separates it from a far larger clone, so it is likely a read error. Because it lacks the conserved phenylalanine or tryptophan at the end, this CDR3 is likely a read error. The CDR3 region is CASSLSGTGGRELFI. CDR3 DNA: TGTGCCAGCAGCTTGTCGGGGACAGGGGGACGGGAGCTGTTTATT. This chain connects TRBV5-8 to TRBJ2-2, with 11 bases identical to TRBD1. Germline lookup yields CDR1 SGHTS and CDR2 YDEGEE. The CDR3 contains 15 residues. Germline trimming cut 1 base from V and 9 bases from J; bases unmatched to any gene: 5.

The CDR3 coding sequence is TGCAGCGGTGAGGGGGGGTTCTCCTACAATGAGCAGTTCTTC. Translation gives CSGEGGFSYNEQFF. V is TRBV29-1 and J is TRBJ2-1, with D maybe TRBD2 (7 bases). Germline CDR1 and CDR2: SQVTM and ANQGSEA. The CDR3 runs to 14 residues. V was shortened by 7 bases and J by 0 bases, with 13 bases between the two germline ends.

This clone was found once. CDR3 DNA: TGTGCCAGCAGTTTTTCGGGCGGGGAGACCCAGTACTTC. Protein product: CASSFSGGETQYF. This chain links TRBV27 with TRBJ2-5, with D perhaps TRBD2 (5 bases). Deletions cut 3 bases from V and 5 bases from J, with 10 bases between. The CDR3 spans 13 residues. Per germline, CDR1 MNHEY and CDR2 SMNVEV (reference sequence).

The chain has TRBV7-9 and TRBJ2-7; tentatively, D is TRBD1 (7 bases). The V and J ends lost 1 base and 7 bases respectively, with 14 bases between them. CDR3 length: 14 residues. Germline V gives CDR1 SEHNR, CDR2 FQNEAQ (reference sequence). CDR3 bases: TGTGCCAGCAGCTTAGTGGAGGGGGCGAGTGAGCAGTACTTC. This codes for CASSLVEGASEQYF.

The J gene is TRBJ2-7, the V gene TRBV7-2; perhaps TRBD1 as D (5 bases). CDR1 and CDR2 (germline): SGHTA, FQGNSA. V shed 5 bases and J shed 3 bases, with 8 bases lying between them. CDR3 size: 12 residues. Here the CDR3 reads CASSGTGYEQYF. The CDR3 DNA reads TGTGCCAGCAGCGGCACAGGCTACGAGCAGTACTTC.

V usage is TRBV30 and J usage is TRBJ2-6; 8 nucleotides agree with TRBD1. The CDR3 consists of 16 residues. Germline V gives CDR1 GTSNPN, CDR2 SVGIG (reference sequence). V was pared by 7 bases and J by 0 bases, with 8 bases of the junction left unmatched. The CDR3 spells CASPGGGSSGANVLTF. DNA of the CDR3: TGTGCCTCCCCAGGGGGCGGAAGCTCTGGGGCCAACGTCCTGACTTTC.

The count of this clone is one. This CDR3 is CASSMTGPATNEKLFF. DNA of the CDR3: TGTGCCAGTAGTATGACAGGTCCTGCAACTAATGAAAAACTGTTTTTT. The chain couples TRBV19 to TRBJ1-4; TRBD1 is a possible D gene (6 bases). V was shortened by 3 bases and J by 0 bases, with 11 bases between the two germline ends. The CDR3 sequence is 16 residues long. CDR1 LNHDA and CDR2 SQIVND come from the germline V gene (reference sequence).

This clone was counted ten times or more. This sequence joins TRBV7-2 and TRBJ1-2; D is unresolved. V dropped 2 bases and J dropped 7 bases, with 20 bases sitting between them. Germline CDR1 SGHTA, CDR2 FQGNSA. The CDR3 spans 16 residues. The CDR3 sequence is CASSLTPPAAPGGYTF. CDR3 bases: TGTGCCAGCAGCTTAACTCCCCCGGCAGCTCCCGGTGGCTACACCTTC.

The V and J genes are TRBV29-1 and TRBJ1-1, with a possible D match to TRBD1 (6 bases). The germline V gene encodes CDR1 SQVTM and CDR2 ANQGSEA. The length of the CDR3 is 11 residues. Trimming cost V 3 bases and J 6 bases, with 8 bases left between them. The CDR3 bases are TGCAGCGTTGAGGGGGGCGCTGAAGCTTTCTTT. This translates into CSVEGGAEAFF.

This clone came up once. This sequence is one base from a far larger clone and is likely a read error. The chain links TRBV30 to TRBJ1-1, with D hard to call. In germline, CDR1 is GTSNPN, CDR2 SVGIG (reference sequence). This CDR3 comprises 13 residues. CDR3 bases: TGTGCCTGGAGCGTTGGGAGGAACACTAAAGCTTTCTTT. Translated: CAWSVGRNTKAFF.

This chain links TRBV7-9 with TRBJ2-3; 9 nucleotides match TRBD2. The CDR3 covers 16 residues. Germline V gene sequence: CDR1 SEHNR, CDR2 FQNEAQ (reference sequence). V shed 3 bases and J 5 bases; nucleotides not matched to a gene: 9. The CDR3 bases are TGTGCCAGCAGCTTTGGGATAGCGGGAGAGGGAGATACGCAGTATTTT. Residues: CASSFGIAGEGDTQYF.

V gene TRBV5-4 combines with J gene TRBJ2-7; D unresolved. The CDR3 sequence is 17 residues long. Germline CDR1 is SGHNT and CDR2 is YYREEE (reference sequence). Trimming removed 0 bases at V and 0 bases at J, with 16 bases between. The CDR3 is CASSLGARSPSSYEQYF. CDR3 coding DNA: TGTGCCAGCAGCTTGGGGGCAAGGTCACCCAGCTCCTACGAGCAGTACTTC.

This clone has just one count. The chain is built from TRBV5-6 and TRBJ1-1; a weak D match, TRBD1 (5 bases). The CDR3 length is 14 residues. V shed 5 bases and J shed 7 bases, with 18 bases lying between them. The germline gives CDR1 SGHDT, CDR2 YYEEEE. CDR3 sequence: CASRVGVRGVEAFF. Written as DNA, the CDR3 is TGTGCCAGCAGGGTGGGAGTTCGGGGGGTTGAAGCTTTCTTT.

This clone has only a few counts. V usage is TRBV7-2 and J usage is TRBJ1-2; D gene unclear. The CDR3 loop spans 14 amino acids. V lost 5 bases and J lost 1, with 11 bases in between. The germline gives CDR1 SGHTA, CDR2 FQGNSA. For the CDR3, the DNA is TGTGCCAGCAGCCCCGCCGGAATTAACTATGGCTACACCTTC. This gives the protein CASSPAGINYGYTF.